One sample yielded the 13 T cell receptor beta chains listed below, sequenced in a study of blood T cells in healthy people across ages. The use of a sample-barcoded 5' primer and a J-beta primer mix characterized a second PCR of roughly 6 to 11 cycles. One entry per CDR3 protein results from TCRdb running MiXCR on the 5' RACE reads. Seen here are roughly 800,000 distinct CDR3 sequences, more than 45% observed once, and the top ten hold about 20%. Source material: blood. The receptors stem from a man aged 25 to 45 in good health.

The rearrangement joins TRBV5-1 to TRBJ1-4, with D possibly TRBD1 on 6 matching bases. The V end lost 4 bases, the J end lost 5 bases, and 15 bases lay between the germline ends. Germline V gene data show CDR1 as SGHRS and CDR2 as YFSETQ. This CDR3 is 15 amino acids long. The CDR3 region has the DNA TGCGCCAGCAGCGCGACACAGGGCCAAAATGAAAAACTGTTTTTT. Translating it yields CASSATQGQNEKLFF.

Remarks on this clonotype: At one end the junction does not follow the germline gene, possibly because of a read error. The chain couples TRBV20-1 to TRBJ2-7, with 7 nucleotides matching TRBD2. Germline lookup yields CDR1 DFQATT and CDR2 SNEGSKA (reference sequence). The CDR3 has 12 residues. CDR3 coding DNA: TGCAGTGCTCCGACTAGCTCCGACGAGCAGTACTTC. It translates to CSAPTSSDEQYF.

The chain couples TRBV6-2 or TRBV6-3 to TRBJ1-1; 7 positions agree with TRBD1. V gave up 6 bases and J gave up 6 bases; unmatched junction bases: 13. This CDR3 has 15 residues. The V gene's germline CDR1 is MNHEY and CDR2 SVGEGT. The CDR3 sequence is CASSDRGRGRAEAFF. DNA of the CDR3: TGTGCCAGCAGCGACCGGGGAAGGGGGCGGGCTGAAGCTTTCTTT.

With regard to this clonotype: One end of the junction does not line up with germline, which may come from a read error. V gene TRBV29-1 combines with J gene TRBJ2-4; D is undetermined. CDR3 length equals 18 residues. CDR1 is SQVTM and CDR2 is ANQGSEA in the germline V gene. CDR3 sequence: CSVVVWADRVDDKNSQYF. The CDR3 bases are TGCAGCGTTGTCGTCTGGGCGGATAGGGTCGATGACAAAAACAGTCAGTACTTC.

This clonotype was counted only a few times. This chain uses TRBV6-6 with TRBJ2-7, with 7 positions matching TRBD1. Matching the DNA end better, TRBJ2-4 makes the J call doubtful. There are 12 residues in the CDR3. Germline values: CDR1 MNHNY, CDR2 SVGAGI (reference sequence). The CDR3 bases are TGTGCCAGCACTGACAGGGCGGACATTCAGTACTTC. It specifies CASTDRADIQYF.

The rearrangement joins TRBV29-1 to TRBJ2-5; a weak D match, TRBD2 (6 bases). Germline CDR1 reads SQVTM; CDR2 reads ANQGSEA. The CDR3 is made up of 11 amino acids. V was cut by 4 bases and J by 9 bases, with 12 bases left in between. In DNA form, the CDR3 reads TGCAGCGTTGCTCTAGGCGGGGCCCAGTACTTC. Encoded protein: CSVALGGAQYF.

The chain recombines TRBV2 with TRBJ2-1; D may be TRBD2 (6 bases). Per germline, CDR1 SNHLY and CDR2 FYNNEI. This CDR3 spans 15 amino acids. V lost 7 bases to trimming and J lost 6 bases, with 19 bases between them. The CDR3 spells CASKRVSVGSNEQFF. CDR3 DNA sequence: TGTGCCAGCAAGCGGGTGAGCGTAGGATCCAATGAGCAGTTCTTC. Full variable domain (outside the CDR3, taken from reference TRBV2 and TRBJ2-1): EPEVTQTPSHQVTQMGQEVILRCVPISNHLYFYWYRQILGQKVEFLVSFYNNEISEKSEIFDDQFSVERPDGSNFTLKIRSTKLEDSAMYFCASKRVSVGSNEQFFGPGTRLTVL.

The V gene is TRBV12-3 or TRBV12-4, the J gene TRBJ1-6, with 8 bases aligning to TRBD1. The CDR3 covers 14 residues. Germline trimming cut 7 bases from V and 7 bases from J; bases unmatched to any gene: 6. CDR3 region: CASTPDRVNSPLHF. In nucleotides, the CDR3 is TGTGCCAGCACCCCGGACAGGGTAAATTCACCCCTCCACTTT.

The rearrangement joins TRBV20-1 to TRBJ2-5; 7 nucleotides line up with TRBD1. Germline loops: CDR1 DFQATT, CDR2 SNEGSKA (reference sequence). The CDR3 runs 13 residues. The V segment lost 6 bases and the J segment 1 base; nucleotides outside the gene matches: 5. The CDR3 coding sequence is TGCAGTGCCCACGGGACAGTCCAAGAGACCCAGTACTTC. This codes for CSAHGTVQETQYF.

The chain recombines TRBV6-2 or TRBV6-3 with TRBJ2-1; D could derive from TRBD1 or TRBD2 (5 bases each). The germline V and J ends were trimmed by 8 bases and 7 bases, with 18 bases remaining between them. Germline-derived CDR1 and CDR2 are MNHEY and SVGEGT. The CDR3 covers 14 residues. This CDR3 reads CASAGASLGNEQFF. Written as DNA, the CDR3 is TGTGCCAGCGCTGGGGCTAGCTTAGGGAATGAGCAGTTCTTC.

In regard to this clonotype: The germline gene is not matched at one end of the junction; a read error may be the cause. The chain couples TRBV20-1 to TRBJ2-3; the D gene could be TRBD1 or TRBD2 (5 bases each). CDR3 length: 14 amino acids. Germline lookup yields CDR1 DFQATT and CDR2 SNEGSKA (reference sequence). The CDR3 DNA follows: TGCAGTGCTAGAGTCTCGGGACCCACAGATACTCAGTATTTT. It codes for CSARVSGPTDTQYF.

The genes are TRBV6-5 and TRBJ2-4; D perhaps matches TRBD2 (6 bases). Per germline, CDR1 MNHEY and CDR2 SVGAGI. Trimming stripped 5 bases from V and 0 bases from J, with 14 bases between. The CDR3 has 16 amino acids. CDR3 residues: CASSIGRSLAKNIQYF. The CDR3, as DNA: TGTGCCAGCAGTATCGGGAGATCACTAGCCAAAAACATTCAGTACTTC.

V and J are TRBV5-1 and TRBJ1-2; D unclear. Trimming cost V 1 base and J 4 bases, with 11 bases left between them. This CDR3 has 14 amino acids. CDR1 SGHRS and CDR2 YFSETQ come from the germline V gene. CDR3 in amino acids: CASSLSGGLYGYTF. CDR3 nucleotide sequence: TGCGCCAGCAGCTTGTCGGGCGGACTCTATGGCTACACCTTC. Combining the CDR3 with reference TRBV5-1 and TRBJ1-2 gives the whole variable domain KAGVTQTPRYLIKTRGQQVTLSCSPISGHRSVSWYQQTPGQGLQFLFEYFSETQRNKGNFPGRFSGRQFSNSRSEMNVSTLELGDSALYLCASSLSGGLYGYTFGSGTRLTVV.